The clone carrying this T cell receptor beta chain has a handful of counts. CDR3 length equals 15 residues. V was clipped by 5 bases and J by 2 bases, with 13 bases between them. From germline, CDR1 is MDHEN and CDR2 SYDVKM. The sample belongs to a study of blood T cell repertoires in COVID-19. Whole-study context: Material from acute and convalescent COVID-19 was sourced from the United States, Italy and Spain. In each case, the material was cDNA or gDNA derived from T cells, B-cell-depleted T cells, or PBMCs.

In the authors' workflow: Reference gene primer amplification in the assay estimated nucleated cell counts. Clones were sequenced by immunoSEQ multiplex PCR, and TCRdb holds only the in-frame ones, with some missing. That table is the source of V, J and clone size, and D and trimming were worked out from the DNA. The repertoire holds about 270,000 clones, with more than 75% as singletons. Sequenced input: peripheral blood. The rearrangement uses TRBV28 and TRBJ1-5; D may be TRBD1 (6 bases). This clonotype was obtained from an older woman who had recovered from COVID-19. CDR3 sequence (DNA): TGTGCCAGCAGTCGAGGGGGTCCAGGCAATCAGCCCCAGCATTTT. Its translation: CASSRGGPGNQPQHF.